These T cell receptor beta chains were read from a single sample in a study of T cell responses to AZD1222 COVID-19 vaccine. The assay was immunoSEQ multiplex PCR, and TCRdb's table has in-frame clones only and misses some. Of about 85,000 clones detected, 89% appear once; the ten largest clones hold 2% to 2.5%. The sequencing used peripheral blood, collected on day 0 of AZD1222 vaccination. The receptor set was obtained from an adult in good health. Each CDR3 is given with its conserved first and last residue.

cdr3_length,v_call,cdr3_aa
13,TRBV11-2,CASGTLIVNEQFF
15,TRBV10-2,CASSYGTGYGTEAFF
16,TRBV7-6,CASSPTQPGPSYEQYF
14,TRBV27,CASRPQTVNYGYTF
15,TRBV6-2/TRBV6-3,CASSYGTGNNSPLHF
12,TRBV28,CASSLGQGEQYF
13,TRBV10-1,CASSEGGNNEQFF
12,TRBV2,CASSNRGNEQFF
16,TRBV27,CASSGGLGLGQETQYF
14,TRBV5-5,CASSLDRQTYGYTF
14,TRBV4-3,CASSQTGNNSPLHF
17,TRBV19,CASSSPRGDRSDYGYTF
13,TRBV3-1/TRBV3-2,CASSQGEADTQYF
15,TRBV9,CASSFQGGQGYGYTF
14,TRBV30,CAWSVSGRGTEAFF
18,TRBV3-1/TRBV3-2,CASSQRSLIRGSTDTQYF
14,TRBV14,CASSPTGRMGEQYF
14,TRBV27,CASSRAGSSQPQHF
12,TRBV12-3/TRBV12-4,CASSSDRGEAFF
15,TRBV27,CASSFGTGVNSPLHF
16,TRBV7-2,CASSLSSGTGSYEQYF
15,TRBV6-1,CASSERGRGQGTQYF
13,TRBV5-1,CASSLGQGDGYTF
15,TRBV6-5,CASREMTGSNQPQHF
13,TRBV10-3,CAAQRYFTDTQYF
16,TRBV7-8,CATTVASGRIVHEQYF
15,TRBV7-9,CASTKGGTVENEQFF
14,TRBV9,CASSPLTGTYEQYF
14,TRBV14,CASSQGYGRTEAFF
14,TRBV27,CASSGTGWAGELFF
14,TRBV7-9,CASSLAISSYEQYF
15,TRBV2,CASSEAGGRERGYTF
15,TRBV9,CASSVAGQGNYGYTF
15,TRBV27,CASSPQVGTDYEQYF
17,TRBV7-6,CASSLETPQGASYEQYF
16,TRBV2,CASSAALSRGRAGYTF